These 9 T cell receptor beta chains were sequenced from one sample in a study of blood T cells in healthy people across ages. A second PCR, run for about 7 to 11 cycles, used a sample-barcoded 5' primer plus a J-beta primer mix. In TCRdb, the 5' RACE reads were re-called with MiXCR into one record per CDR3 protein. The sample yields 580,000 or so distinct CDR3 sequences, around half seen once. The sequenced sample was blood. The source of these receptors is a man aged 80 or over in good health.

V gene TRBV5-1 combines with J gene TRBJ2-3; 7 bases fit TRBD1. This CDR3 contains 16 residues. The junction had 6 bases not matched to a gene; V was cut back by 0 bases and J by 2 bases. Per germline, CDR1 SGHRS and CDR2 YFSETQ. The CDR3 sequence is CASSLGPGQVTDTQYF. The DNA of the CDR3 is TGCGCCAGCAGCTTGGGCCCCGGACAGGTCACAGATACGCAGTATTTT.

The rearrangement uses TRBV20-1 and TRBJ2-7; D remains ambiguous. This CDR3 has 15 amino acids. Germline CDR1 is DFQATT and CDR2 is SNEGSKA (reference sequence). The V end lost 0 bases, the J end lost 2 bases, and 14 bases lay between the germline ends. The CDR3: CSAREPAPLAYEQYF. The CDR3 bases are TGCAGTGCTAGAGAACCGGCCCCTCTAGCCTACGAGCAGTACTTC.

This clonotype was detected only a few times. The CDR3 loop is CATSRDRGSRSNEQFF. DNA of the CDR3: TGTGCCACCAGCAGAGATAGGGGGAGTCGGTCAAATGAGCAGTTCTTC. The chain carries TRBV15 and TRBJ2-1; D possibly corresponds to TRBD1 (6 bases). The CDR3 totals 16 residues. CDR1 and CDR2 (germline): LNHNV, YYDKDF (reference sequence). Trimming shortened V by 0 bases and J by 7 bases, and 16 bases separated the two germline ends.

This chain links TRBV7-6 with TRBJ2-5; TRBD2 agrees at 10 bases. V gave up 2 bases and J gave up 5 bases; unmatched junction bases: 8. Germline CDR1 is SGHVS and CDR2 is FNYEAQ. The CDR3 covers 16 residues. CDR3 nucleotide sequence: TGTGCCAGCAGCTTATTCTCTAGCGGGAGTGGGGAGACCCAGTACTTC. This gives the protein CASSLFSSGSGETQYF.

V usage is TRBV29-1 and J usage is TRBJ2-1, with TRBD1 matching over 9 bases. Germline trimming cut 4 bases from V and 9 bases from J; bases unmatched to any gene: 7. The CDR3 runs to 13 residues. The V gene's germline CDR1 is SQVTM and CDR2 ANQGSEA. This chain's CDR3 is CSVAPGQGREQFF. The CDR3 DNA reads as TGCAGCGTTGCCCCGGGACAGGGCCGTGAGCAGTTCTTC.

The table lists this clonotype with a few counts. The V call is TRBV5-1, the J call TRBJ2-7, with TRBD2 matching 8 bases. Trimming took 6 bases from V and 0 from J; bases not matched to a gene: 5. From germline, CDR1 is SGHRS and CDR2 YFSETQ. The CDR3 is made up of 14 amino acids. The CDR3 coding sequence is TGCGCCAGCACCACCGGGACTAGCTCCTACGAGCAGTACTTC. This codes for CASTTGTSSYEQYF.

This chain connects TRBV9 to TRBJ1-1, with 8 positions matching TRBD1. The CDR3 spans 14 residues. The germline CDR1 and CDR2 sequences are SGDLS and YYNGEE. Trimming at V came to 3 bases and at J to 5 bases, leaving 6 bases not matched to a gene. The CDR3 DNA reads TGTGCCAGCAGCGCGACAGGGGCCGAAACTGAAGCTTTCTTT. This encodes CASSATGAETEAFF.

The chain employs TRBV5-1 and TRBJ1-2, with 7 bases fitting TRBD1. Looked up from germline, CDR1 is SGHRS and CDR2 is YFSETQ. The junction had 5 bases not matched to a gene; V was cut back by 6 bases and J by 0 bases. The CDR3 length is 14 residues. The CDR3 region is CASNRGAPNYGYTF. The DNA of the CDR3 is TGCGCCAGCAACAGGGGCGCCCCTAACTATGGCTACACCTTC. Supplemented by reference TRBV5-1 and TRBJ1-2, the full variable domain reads KAGVTQTPRYLIKTRGQQVTLSCSPISGHRSVSWYQQTPGQGLQFLFEYFSETQRNKGNFPGRFSGRQFSNSRSEMNVSTLELGDSALYLCASNRGAPNYGYTFGSGTRLTVV.

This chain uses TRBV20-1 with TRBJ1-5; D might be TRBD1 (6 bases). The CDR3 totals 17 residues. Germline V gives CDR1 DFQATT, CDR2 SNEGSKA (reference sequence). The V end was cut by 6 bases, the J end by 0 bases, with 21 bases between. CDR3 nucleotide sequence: TGCAGTGCACACAGGGTTGAGGTGCCCTATAGCAATCAGCCCCAGCATTTT. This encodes CSAHRVEVPYSNQPQHF.